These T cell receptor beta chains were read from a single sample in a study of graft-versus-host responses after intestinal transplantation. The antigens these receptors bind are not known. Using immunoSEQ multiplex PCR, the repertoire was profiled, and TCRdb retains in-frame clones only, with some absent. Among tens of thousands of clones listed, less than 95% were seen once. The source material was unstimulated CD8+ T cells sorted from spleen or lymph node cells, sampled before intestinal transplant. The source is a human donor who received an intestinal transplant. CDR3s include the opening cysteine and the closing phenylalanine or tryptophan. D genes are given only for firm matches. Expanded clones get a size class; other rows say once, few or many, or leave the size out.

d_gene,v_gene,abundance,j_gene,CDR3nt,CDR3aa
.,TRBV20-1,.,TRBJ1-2,TGCAGTGCTAGAGCCGGGAATGGCTACACCTTC,CSARAGNGYTF
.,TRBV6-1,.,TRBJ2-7,TGTGCCAGCCAGATCTCCTACGAGCAGTACTTC,CASQISYEQYF
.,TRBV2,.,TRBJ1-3,TGTGCCACCATCCGACAGAACTCTGGAAACACCATATATTTT,CATIRQNSGNTIYF
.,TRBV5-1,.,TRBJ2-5,TGCGCCAGCGCAATCGGGTCTCTCCAAGAGACCCAGTACTTC,CASAIGSLQETQYF
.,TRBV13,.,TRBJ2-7,TGTGCCAGCAGCTCCCAGGGCTCAACCTACGAGCAGTACTTC,CASSSQGSTYEQYF
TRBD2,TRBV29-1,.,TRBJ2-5,TGCAGCGCAGAGGTTGGACTAGCGGGGAAGACCCAGTACTTC,CSAEVGLAGKTQYF
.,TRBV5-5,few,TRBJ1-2,TGTGCCAGCAGCCTTCCCCCGGGGGTACTCTATGGCTACACCTTC,CASSLPPGVLYGYTF
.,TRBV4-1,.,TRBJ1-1,TGCGCCAGCAAGGGACACGAGAACACTGAAGCTTTCTTT,CASKGHENTEAFF
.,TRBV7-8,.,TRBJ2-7,TGTGCCAGCAGCTTAGACCCACCCACTAACTACGAGCAGTACTTC,CASSLDPPTNYEQYF
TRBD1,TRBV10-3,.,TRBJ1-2,TGTGCCATCAGCGATACAGGGGAGGGCTACACCTTC,CAISDTGEGYTF
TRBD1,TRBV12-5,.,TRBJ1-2,TGTGCTAGTGGGACAGGGGCGGACTATGGCTACACCTTC,CASGTGADYGYTF
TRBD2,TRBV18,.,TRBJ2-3,TGTGCCAGCTCACCACCGGGACTAGCGCCTAGCACAGATACGCAGTATTTT,CASSPPGLAPSTDTQYF
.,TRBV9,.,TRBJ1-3,TGTGCCAGCAGCAAACGAGCGAGCAGGGCGCGAAACACCATATATTTT,CASSKRASRARNTIYF
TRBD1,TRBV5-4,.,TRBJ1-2,TGTGCCAGCAGCCCAGGGGGCGCAAGGGAGGGCTACACCTTC,CASSPGGAREGYTF
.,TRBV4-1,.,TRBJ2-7,TGCGCCAGCAGCCCGACAGGAAAGTTGGAGCAGTACTTC,CASSPTGKLEQYF